The rows below give T cell receptor beta chains drawn from one sample of a study of T cells after yellow fever vaccination. From the 5' RACE reads, TCRdb called clonotypes with MiXCR, one entry per CDR3 protein. The profile shows over 250,000 distinct CDR3 sequences, roughly 4% of them singletons. Sequenced here: PBMCs, sampled 5 days after the yellow fever booster vaccination. These receptors originate from a man aged 18-30 years who received the YFV17D yellow fever vaccine. Both conserved end residues are part of each CDR3. The order of the fields is D gene, V gene, clone size, J gene, CDR3 protein, CDR3 DNA. D genes are given only for firm matches. A row's size may be missing; if present it is once, few, many or a size class.

TRBD1	TRBV30	.	TRBJ1-1	CAWTGGRVTEAFF	TGTGCCTGGACAGGGGGTAGGGTCACTGAAGCTTTCTTT
TRBD1	TRBV2	few	TRBJ2-2	CASSVLIPGQGSTGELFF	TGTGCCAGCAGTGTCCTAATTCCGGGACAGGGGTCCACCGGGGAGCTGTTTTTT
TRBD1	TRBV7-9	.	TRBJ1-6	CASRGQGDSPLHF	TGTGCCAGCAGGGGACAGGGGGATTCACCCCTCCACTTT
.	TRBV3-2	.	TRBJ2-1	CASSQEERGAIPANEQFF	TGTGCCAGCAGCCAAGAAGAGCGGGGGGCCATTCCCGCCAATGAGCAGTTCTTC
TRBD2	TRBV5-6	many	TRBJ2-1	CASSSPPPRGGYNEQFF	TGTGCCAGCAGCTCGCCCCCCCCTCGCGGGGGGTACAATGAGCAGTTCTTC
.	TRBV7-9	.	TRBJ2-1	CASSLEFRQRAEQFF	TGTGCCAGCAGCTTAGAGTTTAGACAACGCGCTGAGCAGTTCTTC
.	TRBV11-3	few	TRBJ2-1	CASSPRPGSYNEQFF	TGTGCCAGCAGCCCTCGTCCCGGTTCCTACAATGAGCAGTTCTTC
.	TRBV3-1	few	TRBJ2-3	CASSQDGWGPTDTQYF	TGTGCCAGCAGCCAAGATGGGTGGGGGCCCACAGATACGCAGTATTTT
TRBD1	TRBV12-5	few	TRBJ2-2	CAPIGQGAYTGELFF	TGTGCTCCTATCGGACAGGGGGCTTATACCGGGGAGCTGTTTTTT
.	TRBV10-1	many	TRBJ1-2	CASSGGGSRYGYTF	TGCGCCAGCAGTGGCGGGGGAAGCCGCTATGGCTACACCTTC
TRBD1	TRBV5-1	many	TRBJ1-6	CASSSLAGQGDSPLHF	TGCGCCAGCAGCTCCCTTGCGGGACAGGGGGATTCACCCCTCCACTTT
TRBD1	TRBV20-1	few	TRBJ2-1	CSARDWDRNYNEQFF	TGCAGTGCTAGAGACTGGGACAGAAACTACAATGAGCAGTTCTTC
.	TRBV21-1	few	TRBJ2-3	CASSKTSGGAGVRPSTDTQYF	TGTGCCAGCAGCAAGACTAGCGGGGGGGCCGGGGTGAGACCAAGCACAGATACGCAGTATTTT
.	TRBV20-1	.	TRBJ2-3	CSARVQGPDTQYF	TGCAGTGCTAGAGTACAGGGACCAGATACGCAGTATTTT
.	TRBV21-1	.	TRBJ2-2	CASSKGGIAGTISSTGELFF	TGTGCCAGCAGCAAAGGCGGTATAGCGGGGACCATATCGTCCACCGGGGAGCTGTTTTTT
.	TRBV20-1	many	TRBJ2-1	CSARVLREGVEQFF	TGCAGTGCTAGGGTCCTCCGAGAGGGGGTTGAGCAGTTCTTC
.	TRBV5-1	many	TRBJ1-1	CASSLAGAGDEAFF	TGCGCCAGCAGCTTGGCGGGAGCCGGAGATGAAGCTTTCTTT
TRBD2	TRBV6-5	.	TRBJ2-1	CASRAGGFSSYNEQFF	TGTGCCAGCCGAGCGGGGGGCTTTAGCTCCTACAATGAGCAGTTCTTC
.	TRBV6-5	.	TRBJ1-6	CASSYGRAAQTLHF	TGTGCCAGCAGTTACGGCAGGGCCGCCCAGACCCTCCACTTT
TRBD1	TRBV9	.	TRBJ1-2	CASSLGQGREEYGYTF	TGTGCCAGCAGCTTGGGACAGGGAAGAGAAGAGTATGGCTACACCTTC
TRBD1	TRBV12-3/TRBV12-4	few	TRBJ1-1	CASSPGTDNTEAFF	TGTGCCAGCAGTCCGGGGACAGATAACACTGAAGCTTTCTTT
.	TRBV7-9	few	TRBJ2-5	CASSLRVETQYF	TGTGCCAGCAGCTTAAGGGTTGAGACCCAGTACTTC
.	TRBV4-3	.	TRBJ1-2	CASSQDLYRPNYGYTF	TGCGCCAGCAGCCAAGATTTATACAGGCCTAACTATGGCTACACCTTC
.	TRBV7-9	many	TRBJ2-4	CATDSLAKNIQYF	TGTGCCACTGACAGTCTCGCCAAAAACATTCAGTACTTC
.	TRBV4-1	.	TRBJ1-5	CASSQGPLSNQPQHF	TGCGCCAGCAGCCAAGGGCCCCTCAGCAATCAGCCCCAGCATTTT
.	TRBV6-1	few	TRBJ2-7	CASRKGYGSSYEQYF	TGTGCCAGCCGAAAGGGCTACGGGAGCTCCTACGAGCAGTACTTC
.	TRBV23-1	.	TRBJ1-2	CASIRRGSHPYGYTF	TGCGCCAGCATAAGGCGGGGCAGCCACCCATATGGCTACACCTTC
.	TRBV7-9	few	TRBJ1-2	CASSKTAYGYTF	TGTGCCAGCAGCAAGACAGCTTATGGCTACACCTTC
TRBD1	TRBV29-1	many	TRBJ1-4	CSVGGGDEKLFF	TGCAGCGTTGGAGGGGGCGATGAAAAACTGTTTTTT
.	TRBV18	few	TRBJ2-2	CASSSSTGSNTGELFF	TGTGCCAGCTCATCCTCGACAGGATCGAACACCGGGGAGCTGTTTTTT
TRBD2	TRBV20-1	many	TRBJ2-2	CSARGTSGESGELFF	TGCAGTGCTAGAGGGACTAGCGGGGAATCCGGGGAGCTGTTTTTT
.	TRBV20-1	many	TRBJ2-3	CSASGGSGVADTQYF	TGCAGTGCTTCAGGGGGTAGCGGGGTCGCAGATACGCAGTATTTT
TRBD2	TRBV30	few	TRBJ2-5	CAWSVRHSSGGFQETQYF	TGTGCCTGGAGTGTACGACACTCTAGCGGGGGTTTCCAAGAGACCCAGTACTTC
TRBD1	TRBV28	.	TRBJ2-7	CASGPGQSYEQYF	TGTGCCAGCGGACCGGGACAGTCCTACGAGCAGTACTTC
.	TRBV30	many	TRBJ2-1	CAWSSSSINEQFF	TGTGCCTGGAGTTCAAGTAGTATAAATGAGCAGTTCTTC
.	TRBV7-6	.	TRBJ1-2	CASSSSPLRRANYGYTF	TGTGCCAGCAGCTCAAGCCCCCTCAGGCGAGCTAACTATGGCTACACCTTC
.	TRBV7-8	few	TRBJ2-2	CASSLSTGIYTGELFF	TGTGCCAGCAGCTTATCCACAGGGATATACACCGGGGAGCTGTTTTTT